This TCR beta chain came from a study of neurological immune-mediated disorders. The cDNA came from 5'RACE, which used 10-nucleotide random UMIs. TCRdb fed the 5' RACE reads into MiXCR, producing one record per CDR3 protein. The table shows 40,000 or so distinct CDR3 sequences, with 3% to 3.5% occurring only once. Time point reported: longitudinal time-point 1 (baseline). For the unsorted libraries, 2 million PBMCs stored at -80 C served as input. General study findings and limits: When repertoires were grouped phylogenetically, those of 18 of 34 multiple sclerosis patients fell into one related-CDR3 cluster, a possible signature.

Deletions cut 3 bases from V and 2 bases from J, with 10 bases between. Germline assignment: CDR1 SEHNR and CDR2 FQNEAQ (reference sequence). The CDR3 has 14 residues. This clonotype was detected ten times or more. What it binds is not known. The chain joins TRBV7-9 to TRBJ2-5; possibly TRBD2 for D (5 bases). The origin of this receptor is a woman aged 55-70 years with multiple sclerosis. The sample comprised PBMCs. The CDR3 is CASSFSLGQETQYF. The CDR3 DNA is TGTGCCAGCAGCTTTTCACTAGGACAAGAGACCCAGTACTTC.